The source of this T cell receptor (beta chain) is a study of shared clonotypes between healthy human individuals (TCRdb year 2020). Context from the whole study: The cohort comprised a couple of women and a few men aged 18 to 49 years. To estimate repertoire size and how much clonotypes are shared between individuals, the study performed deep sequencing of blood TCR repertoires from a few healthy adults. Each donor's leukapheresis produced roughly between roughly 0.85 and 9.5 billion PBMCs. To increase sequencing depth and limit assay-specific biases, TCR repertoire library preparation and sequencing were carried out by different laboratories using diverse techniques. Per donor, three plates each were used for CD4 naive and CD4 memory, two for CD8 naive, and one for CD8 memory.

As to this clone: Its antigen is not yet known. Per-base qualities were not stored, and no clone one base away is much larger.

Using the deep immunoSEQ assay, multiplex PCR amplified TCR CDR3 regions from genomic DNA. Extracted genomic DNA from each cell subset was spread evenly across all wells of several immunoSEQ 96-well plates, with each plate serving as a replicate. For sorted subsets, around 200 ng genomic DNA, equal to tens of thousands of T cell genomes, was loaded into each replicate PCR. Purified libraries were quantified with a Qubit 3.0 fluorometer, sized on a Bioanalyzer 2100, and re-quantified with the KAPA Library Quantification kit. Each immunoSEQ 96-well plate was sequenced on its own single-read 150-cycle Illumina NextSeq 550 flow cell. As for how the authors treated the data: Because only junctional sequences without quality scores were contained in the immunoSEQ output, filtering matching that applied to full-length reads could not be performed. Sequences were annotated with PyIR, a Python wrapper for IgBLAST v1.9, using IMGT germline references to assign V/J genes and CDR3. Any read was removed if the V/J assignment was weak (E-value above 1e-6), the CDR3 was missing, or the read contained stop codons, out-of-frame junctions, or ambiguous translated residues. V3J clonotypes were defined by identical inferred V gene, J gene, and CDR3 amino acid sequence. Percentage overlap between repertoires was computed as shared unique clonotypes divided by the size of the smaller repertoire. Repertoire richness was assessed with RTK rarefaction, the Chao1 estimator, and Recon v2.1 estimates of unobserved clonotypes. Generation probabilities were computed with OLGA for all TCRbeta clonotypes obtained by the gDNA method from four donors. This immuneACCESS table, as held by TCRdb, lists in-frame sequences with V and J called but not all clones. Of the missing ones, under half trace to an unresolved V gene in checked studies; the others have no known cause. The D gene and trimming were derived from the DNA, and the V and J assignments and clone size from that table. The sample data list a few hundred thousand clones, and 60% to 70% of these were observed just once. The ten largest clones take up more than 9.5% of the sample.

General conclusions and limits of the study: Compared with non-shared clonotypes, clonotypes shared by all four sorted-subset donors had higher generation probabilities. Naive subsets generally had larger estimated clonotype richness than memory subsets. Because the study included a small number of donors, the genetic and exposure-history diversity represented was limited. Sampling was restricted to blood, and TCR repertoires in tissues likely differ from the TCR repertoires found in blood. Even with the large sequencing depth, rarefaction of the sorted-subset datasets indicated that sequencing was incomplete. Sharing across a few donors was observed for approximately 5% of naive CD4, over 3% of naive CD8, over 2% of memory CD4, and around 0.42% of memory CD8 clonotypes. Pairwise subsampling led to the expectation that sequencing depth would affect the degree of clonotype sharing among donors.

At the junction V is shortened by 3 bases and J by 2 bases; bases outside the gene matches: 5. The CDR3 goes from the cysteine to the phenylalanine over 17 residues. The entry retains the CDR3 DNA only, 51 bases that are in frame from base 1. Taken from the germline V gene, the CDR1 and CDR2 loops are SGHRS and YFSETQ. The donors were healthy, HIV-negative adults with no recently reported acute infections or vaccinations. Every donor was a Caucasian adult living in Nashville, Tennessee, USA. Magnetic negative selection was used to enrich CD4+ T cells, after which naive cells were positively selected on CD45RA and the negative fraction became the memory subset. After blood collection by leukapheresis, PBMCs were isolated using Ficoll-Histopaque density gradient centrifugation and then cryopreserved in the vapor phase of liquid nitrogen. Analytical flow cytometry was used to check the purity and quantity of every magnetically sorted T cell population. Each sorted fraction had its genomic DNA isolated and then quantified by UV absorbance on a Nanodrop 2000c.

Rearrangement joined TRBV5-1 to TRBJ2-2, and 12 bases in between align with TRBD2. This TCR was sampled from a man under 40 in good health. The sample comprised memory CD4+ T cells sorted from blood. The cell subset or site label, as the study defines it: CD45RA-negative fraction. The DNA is TGCGCCAGCAGCTCACTAGCGGGAGGTCGTAACACCGGGGAGCTGTTTTTT. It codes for CASSSLAGGRNTGELFF. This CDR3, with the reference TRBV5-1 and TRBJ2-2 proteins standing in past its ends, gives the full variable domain KAGVTQTPRYLIKTRGQQVTLSCSPISGHRSVSWYQQTPGQGLQFLFEYFSETQRNKGNFPGRFSGRQFSNSRSEMNVSTLELGDSALYLCASSSLAGGRNTGELFFGEGSRLTVL.